This T cell receptor beta chain is from a study of cytomegalovirus exposure and HLA in healthy donors. Study information: For the 300 to 450 genotyped donors, 65% to 90% fell within the Caucasian-associated ancestry cluster. The study's findings and limits: Reported findings show TCR beta sequences accurately forecast HLA-A and HLA-B alleles in most subjects. Cytomegalovirus association was listed for roughly 160 TCR beta chains. Across HLA loci, a later analysis found differing TCR association rates, with DRB1 most and HLA-C fewest.

Between the trimmed V and J ends, which lost 2 bases and 0 bases, there was a span of 5 bases. The CDR3 runs to 13 residues. CDR1 SGDLS and CDR2 YYNGEE come from the germline V gene. PCR involved 60 Vbeta and 13 Jbeta primers. The method was immunoSEQ multiplex PCR; TCRdb's version includes in-frame clones alone and lacks a portion of them. In the table there are roughly 200,000 clones, around a tenth of which are singletons. A note on this clone: Its target is not known.

This receptor was obtained from a woman in her twenties or thirties in good health and CMV-seropositive. This sequence joins TRBV9 and TRBJ1-1; no reliable D call. The sequenced material came from PBMCs. CDR3 nucleotides: TGTGCCAGCAGCGTCCTTGTGAACACTGAAGCTTTCTTT. Translation gives CASSVLVNTEAFF.